The 25 T cell receptor beta chains listed next were all sequenced from one sample in a study of regulatory T cells in long-lasting Graves disease. Through Arm-PCR of CDR3 regions and iRepertoire HTBI primers, TCR beta libraries were built. TCRdb redid the calling of the multiplex PCR reads with MiXCR, one entry per CDR3 protein. The table shows approximately 540,000 distinct CDR3 sequences, with more than 10% occurring only once. Time point meaning: newly diagnosed GD, antithyroid drugs for less than 3 months. The TCR library was made from RNA that had been extracted from PBMCs in TRIzol. This sample also belongs to another study, concerning T cells in Graves' hyperthyroidism and ophthalmopathy.

This sample comprised peripheral blood mononuclear cells (PBMCs), obtained at new diagnosis, from a patient treated with antithyroid drugs. All receptors derive from a woman under 40 with Graves disease.

V is TRBV20-1 and J is TRBJ1-2; maybe TRBD1 (5 bases). Trimming cost V 4 bases and J 3 bases, with 12 bases left between them. The CDR3 loop spans 13 amino acids. CDR1 is DFQATT, CDR2 SNEGSKA, per germline (reference sequence). CDR3 sequence: CSAKDQGDYGYTF. The CDR3 region has the DNA TGCAGTGCTAAGGACCAGGGCGACTATGGCTACACCTTC.

This chain joins TRBV11-2 and TRBJ2-6; 7 bases align to TRBD1. V was clipped by 5 bases and J by 4 bases; unmatched bases: 8. Looked up from germline, CDR1 is SGHAT and CDR2 is FQNNGV. The CDR3 has 16 amino acids. The CDR3 sequence: CASSGTGVYGANVLTF. The CDR3 nucleotides are TGTGCCAGCAGCGGCACAGGGGTTTACGGGGCCAACGTCCTGACTTTC.

This clonotype was observed many times. The gene calls are TRBV5-5 and TRBJ2-7, with 9 positions matching TRBD2. The CDR3 is 19 amino acids. CDR1 SGHKS and CDR2 YYEKEE come from the germline V gene (reference sequence). The V and J ends lost 1 base and 2 bases, in that order; junction bases with no gene match: 16. CDR3 amino acids: CASSLKGIFSGSITYEQYF. DNA of the CDR3: TGTGCCAGCAGCTTGAAGGGCATTTTTAGCGGGAGTATTACCTACGAGCAGTACTTC.

The CDR3 sequence: CASIHFTGGLSGNTIYF. The CDR3 DNA reads as TGTGCCAGTATTCATTTCACAGGGGGCCTCTCTGGAAACACCATATATTTT. The chain couples TRBV19 to TRBJ1-3, with 9 bases lining up with TRBD1. The CDR3 contains 17 residues. The junction had 10 bases not matched to a gene; V was cut back by 7 bases and J by 0 bases. Germline lookup yields CDR1 LNHDA and CDR2 SQIVND (reference sequence).

The chain carries TRBV20-1 and TRBJ2-3; possibly TRBD1 for D (6 bases). Germline V gene data show CDR1 as DFQATT and CDR2 as SNEGSKA (reference sequence). V was trimmed by 8 bases and J by 4 bases, leaving 28 bases between them. The CDR3 is 17 amino acids. The CDR3 DNA reads as TGCAGTATCCACTTTTTCGACAGGCCCGATCTGGCAGATACGCAGTATTTT. Translation: CSIHFFDRPDLADTQYF.

This clonotype was found many times. The genes are TRBV2 and TRBJ2-7; D ambiguous. Germline V lookup: CDR1 SNHLY, CDR2 FYNNEI. The V and J ends lost 7 bases and 12 bases respectively, with 19 bases between them. CDR3 length: 12 residues. CDR3 sequence reads: CASKGWASPSYF. CDR3 bases: TGTGCCAGCAAGGGATGGGCCTCACCCTCGTACTTC.

This clonotype was found many times. The chain employs TRBV27 and TRBJ2-5; TRBD2 aligns across 11 bases. CDR1 MNHEY and CDR2 SMNVEV come from the germline V gene (reference sequence). The CDR3 loop spans 14 amino acids. Unmatched junction bases numbered 5, after V lost 6 bases and J lost 5 bases. The CDR3 DNA reads TGTGCCAGCAGGCTAGCGGGAGGAGGGGAGACCCAGTACTTC. Protein: CASRLAGGGETQYF.

This clonotype came up many times. The V call is TRBV9, the J call TRBJ2-2, with TRBD2 matching over 8 bases. Trimming at V came to 0 bases and at J to 7 bases, leaving 5 bases not matched to a gene. The CDR3 sequence is 15 residues long. Germline CDR1 is SGDLS and CDR2 is YYNGEE. CDR3 sequence reads: CASSVAGGPLGELFF. The CDR3 bases are TGTGCCAGCAGCGTAGCGGGAGGGCCTCTCGGGGAGCTGTTTTTT.

The table lists this clonotype with a few counts. The genes are TRBV7-9 and TRBJ2-1; 10 bases are shared with TRBD2. The CDR3 totals 15 residues. Germline loops: CDR1 SEHNR, CDR2 FQNEAQ (reference sequence). Unmatched junction bases numbered 9, after V lost 5 bases and J lost 8 bases. The CDR3 reads CASSPSGSSGDEQFF. CDR3 nucleotides: TGTGCCAGCAGCCCTAGCGGGAGCTCAGGGGATGAGCAGTTCTTC.

This clonotype was counted a few times. The rearrangement links TRBV20-1 to TRBJ2-1; TRBD2 aligns across 7 bases. CDR1 and CDR2 from the germline V gene are DFQATT and SNEGSKA (reference sequence). J was trimmed by 0 bases and V by 6 bases; bases with no gene match: 14. This CDR3 has 17 residues. The CDR3 reads CSARRASGYSSYNEQFF. The CDR3 DNA is TGCAGTGCCAGGCGGGCTAGCGGATACAGCTCCTACAATGAGCAGTTCTTC.

On this clonotype: A far larger clone is only one base removed, so a read error is likely. The CDR3: CASSPQTRGPETQCF. Written as DNA, the CDR3 is TGTGCCAGCAGCCCACAGACCCGGGGGCCAGAGACCCAGTGCTTC. V and J are TRBV11-2 and TRBJ2-5; D may be TRBD1 or TRBD2 (6 bases each). Germline CDR1 reads SGHAT; CDR2 reads FQNNGV. CDR3 length: 15 residues.

V and J are TRBV7-9 and TRBJ2-1; no definite D call. V dropped 1 base and J dropped 7 bases, with 8 bases sitting between them. This CDR3 region has 13 residues. Germline lookup yields CDR1 SEHNR and CDR2 FQNEAQ (reference sequence). The CDR3 DNA reads as TGTGCCAGCAGCTTAGTCCCTTTGAATGAGCAGTTCTTC. Its protein product is CASSLVPLNEQFF. Combining the CDR3 with reference TRBV7-9 and TRBJ2-1 gives the whole variable domain DTGVSQNPRHKITKRGQNVTFRCDPISEHNRLYWYRQTLGQGPEFLTYFQNEAQLEKSRLLSDRFSAERPKGSFSTLEIQRTEQGDSAMYLCASSLVPLNEQFFGPGTRLTVL.

This clonotype was counted between two and nine times. The CDR3 DNA reads TGCAGTGCTAGAGGGAGCTGGGAGCAGTACTTC. It is translated as CSARGSWEQYF. The V and J genes are TRBV20-1 and TRBJ2-7, with D unclear. Trimming left V 1 base short and J 7 bases short, with 8 bases between. This CDR3 is built from 11 residues. Germline CDR1 reads DFQATT; CDR2 reads SNEGSKA (reference sequence).

This clonotype occurred once. One base separates it from a far larger clone, so it is likely a read error. In DNA form, the CDR3 reads TGTGCCAGCAGCGAGGGGACTAGCGGGAGCCCACTACCCACAGATACGCAGTATTTT. Its protein is CASSEGTSGSPLPTDTQYF. The rearrangement uses TRBV9 and TRBJ2-3; 14 bases agree with TRBD2. CDR3 size: 19 residues. From germline, CDR1 is SGDLS and CDR2 YYNGEE. The J segment lost 2 bases and the V segment lost 3 bases, leaving 11 bases of the junction unmatched.

A note on this clonotype: A much larger clone lies one base from this, so it may be a read error. The chain combines TRBV6-1 with TRBJ2-4; D might be TRBD1 (6 bases). Trimming cost V 6 bases and J 5 bases, with 11 bases left between them. The CDR3 sequence is 13 residues long. Looked up from germline, CDR1 is MNHNS and CDR2 is SASEGT. The CDR3 here is CASRQGSENIQYF. As DNA, the CDR3 is TGTGCCAGCAGACAGGGATCCGAAAACATTCAGTACTTC.

This clonotype came up a few times. The chain couples TRBV6-1 to TRBJ2-7, with unresolved D. The CDR3 sequence is 15 residues long. Germline CDR1 is MNHNS and CDR2 is SASEGT. With 3 bases removed from V and 0 bases from J, the gap between germline ends came to 12 bases. The CDR3 DNA is TGTGCCAGCAGTGACGAGTTTAACGGCTCCTACGAGCAGTACTTC. Translating gives CASSDEFNGSYEQYF.

The chain uses TRBV5-1 and TRBJ1-1; possibly TRBD1 for D (5 bases). Germline CDR1 reads SGHRS; CDR2 reads YFSETQ. This CDR3 spans 14 amino acids. V dropped 7 bases and J dropped 7 bases, with 20 bases sitting between them. Here the CDR3 DNA reads TGCGCCAGCTCACAAGGAAGGGCGCAGGGTGAAGCTTTCTTT. Its translation: CASSQGRAQGEAFF.

Regarding this clonotype: Just one base apart from a much larger clone, this may be a read error. The chain is built from TRBV6-1 and TRBJ2-7; a weak D match, TRBD1 (6 bases). Germline V gene data show CDR1 as MNHNS and CDR2 as SASEGT. The CDR3 extends over 17 amino acids. In DNA, the CDR3 is TGTGCCAGCGGTGATGGGACATTCGCTCGAGGGCTATACGAGCAGTACTTC. Its protein is CASGDGTFARGLYEQYF.

The sample holds many counts of this clonotype. This chain joins TRBV20-1 and TRBJ2-7; TRBD2 aligns across 10 bases. This CDR3 contains 14 residues. The V gene end was trimmed by 5 bases and the J gene end by 4 bases; junction bases not matched to a gene: 8. The germline gives CDR1 DFQATT, CDR2 SNEGSKA (reference sequence). The CDR3, as DNA: TGCAGTGCTCGAAAACTAGCGGGAAGTTACGAGCAGTACTTC. Its translation: CSARKLAGSYEQYF.

This clonotype was observed at least ten times. The chain is built from TRBV24-1 and TRBJ2-5, with 7 bases fitting TRBD1. With the DNA end fitting TRBJ2-1 better, the J assignment may be wrong. This CDR3 is built from 11 residues. CDR1 and CDR2 from the germline V gene are KGHDR and SFDVKD. The CDR3 region has the DNA TGTGCCACCACTGACAGGGATGAGCAGTTCTTC. Amino acid sequence: CATTDRDEQFF.

This sequence joins TRBV7-2 and TRBJ1-4; weak D call: TRBD1 (5 bases). With 5 bases removed from V and 2 bases from J, the gap between germline ends came to 15 bases. The CDR3 has 16 residues. Germline V lookup: CDR1 SGHTA, CDR2 FQGNSA. The CDR3 here is CASSQDRWGTNEKLFF. Written as DNA, the CDR3 is TGTGCCAGCAGCCAAGATCGGTGGGGGACTAATGAAAAACTGTTTTTT.

This clonotype was observed at least ten times. Here the CDR3 DNA reads TGTGCCAGTAGTATATCGGGGGTCAACAATGAGCAGTTCTTC. Its protein product is CASSISGVNNEQFF. The V call is TRBV19, the J call TRBJ2-1; D is perhaps TRBD2 (6 bases). Germline V CDR1 and CDR2: LNHDA, SQIVND (reference sequence). The ends were cut back, 2 bases at V and 5 bases at J, with 10 bases in the middle. The CDR3 sequence is 14 residues long.

This clonotype was observed many times. The chain has TRBV28 and TRBJ2-5, with 7 bases that match TRBD2. Unmatched junction bases numbered 7, after V lost 6 bases and J lost 6 bases. The germline V gene encodes CDR1 MDHEN and CDR2 SYDVKM. The CDR3 runs 13 residues. This chain's CDR3 is CASSRGSWQTQYF. In DNA, the CDR3 is TGTGCCAGCAGCCGCGGGAGCTGGCAGACCCAGTACTTC.

This clonotype has at least ten counts. The chain recombines TRBV6-2 or TRBV6-3 with TRBJ2-7; possible D gene TRBD1, 6 bases. Trimming cost V 8 bases and J 4 bases, with 15 bases left between them. Germline loops: CDR1 MNHEY, CDR2 SVGEGT. The CDR3 runs to 13 residues. The CDR3 DNA reads TGTGCCAGCGGGGGACAAGTCTTTTACGAGCAGTACTTC. Protein sequence: CASGGQVFYEQYF.

This clonotype was observed at least ten times. The rearrangement joins TRBV11-2 to TRBJ2-7; TRBD2 matches at 9 bases. The CDR3 totals 17 residues. CDR1 SGHAT and CDR2 FQNNGV come from the germline V gene. V was pared by 5 bases and J by 2 bases, with 13 bases of the junction left unmatched. The CDR3 sequence: CASSPQLGSGGTYEQYF. In DNA form, the CDR3 reads TGTGCCAGCAGCCCTCAGCTAGGTAGCGGGGGAACCTACGAGCAGTACTTC.